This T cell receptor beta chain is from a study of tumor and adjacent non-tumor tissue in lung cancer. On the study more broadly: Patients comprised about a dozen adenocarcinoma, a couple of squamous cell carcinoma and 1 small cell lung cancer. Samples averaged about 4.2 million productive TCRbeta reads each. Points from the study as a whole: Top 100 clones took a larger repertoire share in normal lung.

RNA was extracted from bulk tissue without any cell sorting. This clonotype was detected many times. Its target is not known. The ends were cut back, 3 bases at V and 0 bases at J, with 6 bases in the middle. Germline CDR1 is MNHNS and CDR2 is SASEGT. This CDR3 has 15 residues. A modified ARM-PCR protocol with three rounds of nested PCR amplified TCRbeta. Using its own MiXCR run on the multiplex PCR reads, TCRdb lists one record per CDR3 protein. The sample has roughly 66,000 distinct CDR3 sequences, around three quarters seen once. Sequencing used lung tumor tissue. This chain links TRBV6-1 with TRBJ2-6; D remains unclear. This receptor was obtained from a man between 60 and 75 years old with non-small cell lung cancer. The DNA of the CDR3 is TGTGCCAGCAGTGAGGGCAGCTCTGGGGCCAACGTCCTGACTTTC. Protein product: CASSEGSSGANVLTF.